The 6 T cell receptor beta chains reported below all come from one sample, sequenced in a study of identical twins. TCRdb re-derived calls from the 5' RACE reads in MiXCR, one entry per CDR3 protein. This sample has roughly 750,000 distinct CDR3 sequences, with 21% found just once. This same sample was also taken into another study, of T cells expressing NK-cell markers.

The sequenced sample was PBMCs. The receptors here all came from a woman between 18 and 29 years old in good health.

V is TRBV2 and J is TRBJ2-5; D might be TRBD1 (7 bases). V lost 4 bases, J lost 6 bases, and 18 bases lay in between. The CDR3 is 15 residues long. The germline V gene has CDR1 SNHLY and CDR2 FYNNEI. CDR3 sequence: CASSAEQGGGKTQYF. CDR3 coding DNA: TGTGCCAGCAGTGCTGAACAAGGGGGCGGGAAGACCCAGTACTTC.

The rearrangement links TRBV5-6 to TRBJ2-5; 7 bases fit TRBD1. J gave up 5 bases and V 1 base, and 8 bases lay outside the gene matches. Germline V CDR1 and CDR2: SGHDT, YYEEEE. The length of the CDR3 is 15 residues. The CDR3 here is CASSLTGAEVETQYF. In DNA, the CDR3 is TGTGCCAGCAGCTTGACAGGGGCCGAGGTCGAGACCCAGTACTTC.

This clonotype came up a few times. The chain links TRBV20-1 to TRBJ1-2, with 9 bases aligning to TRBD1. Unmatched junction bases numbered 9, after V lost 1 base and J lost 6 bases. CDR3 length: 15 residues. Looked up from germline, CDR1 is DFQATT and CDR2 is SNEGSKA (reference sequence). The CDR3 nucleotides are TGCAGTGCTAGAGTCACCGGGACAGGGCGTCATGGCTACACCTTC. Its protein is CSARVTGTGRHGYTF.

The rearrangement links TRBV24-1 to TRBJ1-2; D not resolved. Trimming left V 3 bases short and J 4 bases short, with 14 bases between. There are 15 residues in the CDR3. Germline CDR1 KGHDR, CDR2 SFDVKD. The CDR3 DNA reads TGTGCCACCAGTGATCAGACCAACCGCGGCTATGGCTACACCTTC. Translating gives CATSDQTNRGYGYTF.

CDR3: CASSLWGVSYEQYF. Here the CDR3 DNA reads TGCGCCAGCAGCTTGTGGGGGGTATCCTACGAGCAGTACTTC. The chain carries TRBV5-1 and TRBJ2-7; tentatively, D is TRBD2 (6 bases). V was shortened by 1 base and J by 1 base, with 9 bases between the two germline ends. The CDR3 length is 14 residues. Germline lookup yields CDR1 SGHRS and CDR2 YFSETQ.

This sequence joins TRBV5-1 and TRBJ2-6, with unresolved D. Germline CDR1 is SGHRS and CDR2 is YFSETQ. The V end lost 0 bases, the J end lost 0 bases, and 22 bases lay between the germline ends. CDR3 size: 21 residues. The CDR3 sequence is CASSLAEWFISPSSGANVLTF. CDR3 bases: TGCGCCAGCAGCTTGGCCGAGTGGTTCATTAGTCCAAGCTCTGGGGCCAACGTCCTGACTTTC.